This T cell receptor beta chain was obtained from a study of CD8 T cells in ankylosing spondylitis. Study-wide results and caveats: It appeared that ankylosing spondylitis blood was characterized by a TCR beta motif of roughly 8 highly homologous variants. There were earlier reports of some motif variants in reactive arthritis synovial fluid and blood. Disease-linked clones were found to be CD8+ and relatively rare in peripheral blood.

Remarks on this clonotype: The antigen remains unidentified.

V dropped 2 bases and J dropped 3; count of bases not matched to a gene: 13. The CDR3 extends over 17 amino acids. CDR1 and CDR2 from the germline V gene are GTSNPN and SVGIG (reference sequence). The TCR beta libraries were generated through quantitative 5'-RACE incorporating molecular barcodes. TCRdb reprocessed the 5' RACE reads via MiXCR and lists one record per CDR3 protein. The table lists about 750,000 distinct CDR3 sequences, around a fifth of them singletons. Specimen: blood, either unsorted or a sorted T cell fraction (not recorded which). The chain links TRBV30 to TRBJ2-3, with 8 bases matching TRBD2. This receptor was identified in a male donor with ankylosing spondylitis. For the CDR3, the DNA is TGTGCCTGGAGTCCGGGGGGGGCGGGCAAATGGACAGATACGCAGTATTTT. The encoded protein is CAWSPGGAGKWTDTQYF.